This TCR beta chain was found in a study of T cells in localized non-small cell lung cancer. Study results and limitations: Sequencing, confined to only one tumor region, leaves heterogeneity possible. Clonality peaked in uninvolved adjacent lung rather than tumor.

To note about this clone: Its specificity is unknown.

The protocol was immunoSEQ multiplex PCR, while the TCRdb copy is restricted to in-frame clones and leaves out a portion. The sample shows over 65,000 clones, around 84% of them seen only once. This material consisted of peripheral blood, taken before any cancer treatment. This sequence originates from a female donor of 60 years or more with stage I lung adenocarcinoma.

CDR3 DNA sequence: TGTGCCAGCAGCCCCGGTATCTATCCCCCCGGGACAGGATTCCAAGAGACCCAGTACTTC. Translation: CASSPGIYPPGTGFQETQYF. This sequence joins TRBV7-8 and TRBJ2-5; 8 bases map to TRBD1. Germline V gene data show CDR1 as SGHVS and CDR2 as FQNEAQ. V dropped 5 bases and J dropped 1; count of bases not matched to a gene: 21. This CDR3 has 20 residues.